A selection of T cell receptor beta chains follows, all from one sample in a study of blood T cell repertoires in COVID-19. Only in-frame clones appear in the TCRdb table, and some are missing; sequencing was by immunoSEQ multiplex PCR. Among approximately 300,000 clones, around nine tenths were seen once, and the ten largest hold less than 4%. What was sequenced was PBMCs or T cells enriched from blood (not recorded which). Receptors were obtained from a woman aged 25-40 years who had been exposed to COVID-19. Both conserved end residues are part of each CDR3. D genes are given only for firm matches. Clone sizes are given selectively: once, few, many, or a class where the clone is expanded.

CATWDRGYGNTIYF	TGTGCCACCTGGGACAGGGGTTATGGAAACACCATATATTTT	TRBV6-5	TRBD1	TRBJ1-3	.
CASSVAQGLYNEQFF	TGTGCCAGCAGCGTAGCTCAGGGGCTATACAATGAGCAGTTCTTC	TRBV9	.	TRBJ2-1	.
CASRSGSGRSPLHF	TGTGCCAGCAGATCAGGGTCTGGTCGGTCACCCCTCCACTTT	TRBV3-1/TRBV3-2	.	TRBJ1-6	.
CASSRAGGTSTDTQYF	TGTGCCAGCAGCCGGGCGGGGGGAACTAGCACAGATACGCAGTATTTT	TRBV11-2	TRBD2	TRBJ2-3	.
CSALRDTEAFF	TGCAGCGCTCTCAGGGACACTGAAGCTTTCTTT	TRBV29-1	.	TRBJ1-1	.
CASSLKALKETQYF	TGTGCCAGCAGCTTAAAAGCCCTGAAGGAGACCCAGTACTTC	TRBV5-6	.	TRBJ2-5	.
CASRKTGLGKLFF	TGTGCCAGCAGGAAGACAGGGCTTGGGAAACTGTTTTTT	TRBV27	TRBD1	TRBJ1-4	.
CASSPGLAGVSSYNEQFF	TGCGCCAGCAGCCCCGGACTAGCGGGGGTGAGCTCCTACAATGAGCAGTTCTTC	TRBV4-1	TRBD2	TRBJ2-1	.
CASSLLGTRDCEQYF	TGTGCCAGCAGCCTTCTAGGGACGAGGGACTGCGAGCAGTACTTC	TRBV5-5	.	TRBJ2-7	few
CASSQNLGEASYEQYF	TGCGCCAGCAGCCAAAACCTCGGGGAGGCCTCCTACGAGCAGTACTTC	TRBV4-3	.	TRBJ2-7	.
CAWGWTGENSPLHF	TGTGCCTGGGGCTGGACAGGGGAAAATTCACCCCTCCACTTT	TRBV30	TRBD1	TRBJ1-6	.
CAWSKAGGPNSPLHF	TGTGCCTGGAGCAAGGCAGGGGGCCCGAATTCACCCCTCCACTTT	TRBV30	TRBD1	TRBJ1-6	.
CASSLSGGIPNEQFF	TGCGCCAGCAGTCTTTCCGGGGGGATTCCCAATGAGCAGTTCTTC	TRBV4-1	TRBD2	TRBJ2-1	.
CASSNRVAYEQYF	TGTGCCAGCAGCAACAGGGTCGCATACGAGCAGTACTTC	TRBV11-2	.	TRBJ2-7	.
CASSLRTSGGAEYNEQFF	TGTGCCAGCTCACTTCGGACTAGCGGGGGGGCCGAATATAATGAGCAGTTCTTC	TRBV18	TRBD2	TRBJ2-1	.
CASSQDRGSAYNSPLHF	TGTGCCAGCAGCCAAGATCGTGGGAGCGCCTATAATTCACCCCTCCACTTT	TRBV14	.	TRBJ1-6	once
CASSPQVQGAMNTEAFF	TGTGCCAGCTCACCACAGGTCCAGGGGGCCATGAACACTGAAGCTTTCTTT	TRBV18	TRBD1	TRBJ1-1	.
CSASSGTGDSPLHF	TGCAGCGCAAGTTCCGGGACAGGGGATTCACCCCTCCACTTT	TRBV29-1	TRBD1	TRBJ1-6	.
CASLNRRYTEAFF	TGTGCCAGCCTCAACAGGCGGTACACTGAAGCTTTCTTT	TRBV27	.	TRBJ1-1	.
CASSFERLNEQFF	TGTGCCAGCAGTTTTGAGCGTCTCAATGAGCAGTTCTTC	TRBV27	.	TRBJ2-1	few
CASSLGTSGGYEQYF	TGCGCCAGCAGCTTGGGTACTAGCGGGGGCTACGAGCAGTACTTC	TRBV5-1	TRBD2	TRBJ2-7	.
CASSSGQGGTGELFF	TGCGCCAGCAGCTCCGGACAGGGTGGCACCGGGGAGCTGTTTTTT	TRBV5-1	TRBD1	TRBJ2-2	.
CASRSMAGQGSRETQYF	TGTGCCAGCAGGTCGATGGCGGGACAGGGGAGTCGGGAGACCCAGTACTTC	TRBV21-1	.	TRBJ2-5	.
CAVSHGTGELFF	TGTGCCGTCTCGCACGGCACCGGGGAGCTGTTTTTT	TRBV9	.	TRBJ2-2	.
CASSFPGGQGAGYTF	TGTGCCAGCAGCTTCCCCGGAGGGCAGGGGGCGGGCTACACCTTC	TRBV7-2	TRBD1	TRBJ1-2	.
CATEGSYEQYF	TGTGCCACGGAGGGCTCCTACGAGCAGTACTTC	TRBV10-3	.	TRBJ2-7	.
CSVGVKYEQYF	TGCAGTGTCGGGGTTAAGTACGAGCAGTACTTC	TRBV20-1	.	TRBJ2-7	.
CASQFSPQTGNSPLHF	TGTGCCAGCCAGTTCAGTCCTCAGACAGGGAATTCACCCCTCCACTTT	TRBV27	TRBD1	TRBJ1-6	.
CASSLGAGNEKLFF	TGTGCCAGCAGCCTGGGAGCAGGGAATGAAAAACTGTTTTTT	TRBV5-4	.	TRBJ1-4	.
CASSPYRGAGGGYTF	TGTGCCAGCAGCCCATACCGGGGGGCGGGCGGTGGCTACACCTTC	TRBV9	.	TRBJ1-2	.
CASSIRTGAYEQYF	TGTGCCAGTAGTATACGGACAGGGGCGTACGAGCAGTACTTC	TRBV19	TRBD1	TRBJ2-7	.
CASSPGQVNEKLFF	TGTGCCAGCAGCCCGGGACAGGTGAATGAAAAACTGTTTTTT	TRBV7-8	TRBD1	TRBJ1-4	once
CASSLGIAGANTGELFF	TGTGCCAGCAGCTTGGGGATAGCGGGGGCGAACACCGGGGAGCTGTTTTTT	TRBV5-4	TRBD2	TRBJ2-2	.
CASSFRTGIHYGYTF	TGTGCCAGCAGTTTCCGGACAGGGATACACTATGGCTACACCTTC	TRBV6-5	TRBD1	TRBJ1-2	.
CASSEVTGHTQYF	TGTGCCAGCAGTGAAGTGACAGGGCATACGCAGTATTTT	TRBV6-1	TRBD1	TRBJ2-3	.
CASSGREYPGSEQFF	TGTGCCAGCAGCGGACGGGAATACCCCGGTAGTGAGCAGTTCTTC	TRBV14	.	TRBJ2-1	.
CASSSRQGNQPQHF	TGTGCCAGCAGCTCTCGACAGGGAAATCAGCCCCAGCATTTT	TRBV13	TRBD1	TRBJ1-5	.
CASSLTGGSYEQYF	TGCGCCAGCAGCCTGACAGGGGGCTCCTACGAGCAGTACTTC	TRBV4-1	TRBD1	TRBJ2-7	.
CASSYSQGLNTIYF	TGTGCCAGCAGTTACTCGCAGGGGCTAAACACCATATATTTT	TRBV6-6	.	TRBJ1-3	.